This T cell receptor beta chain was documented in a study of CD8+ T cells in alopecia areata. Study-level points and caveats: Uncertainty about whether baseline CD8+ expansion is linked to response remains, with one nonresponder.

The treatment here: oral pan-JAK inhibitor, 5-10 mg twice daily. A note on this clone: Antigen specificity is unknown.

The V end lost 1 base, the J end lost 3 bases, and 7 bases lay between the germline ends. The CDR3 runs 14 residues. The germline V gene encodes CDR1 MGHRA and CDR2 YSYEKL. TCR sequencing used cDNA made by reverse transcription of extracted RNA. The table came from immunoSEQ multiplex PCR; TCRdb's copy has only in-frame clones and leaves some out. There are around 120,000 clones in the sample; 58% occur only once, and 30% lies in the top ten. The gene calls are TRBV4-1 and TRBJ2-1, with D hard to call. This clonotype was obtained from a human donor with alopecia areata. This specimen was CD8+ T cells sorted from blood, taken at week 4, from a patient treated with tofacitinib. CDR3 bases: TGCGCCAGCAGCCAAGGGAATCTCTACAATGAGCAGTTCTTC. This translates into CASSQGNLYNEQFF.